Listed here are 30 T cell receptor beta chains from one sample, sequenced in a study of CD8 T cells in Susac syndrome. Reverse transcription of 0.5 to 1 ug RNA was carried out with random hexamers. TCRdb redid the calling of the immunoSEQ multiplex PCR reads with MiXCR, one entry per CDR3 protein. The sample holds approximately 230,000 distinct CDR3 sequences, 93% seen once. The specimen sequenced was CD4+ T cells from PBMCs. Receptors originate from a human donor with multiple sclerosis.

The rearrangement links TRBV29-1 to TRBJ2-2; D remains ambiguous. V shed 1 base and J shed 0 bases, with 12 bases lying between them. This CDR3 is 16 amino acids long. Germline lookup yields CDR1 SQVTM and CDR2 ANQGSEA. This CDR3 is CSVEVGGSSNTGELFF. CDR3 DNA: TGCAGCGTTGAAGTCGGCGGCAGCTCGAACACCGGGGAGCTGTTTTTT.

The chain couples TRBV2 to TRBJ2-3; the D is unclear. Trimming took off 7 bases at V and 5 bases at J, with 7 bases between the two ends. The CDR3 is made up of 11 amino acids. The germline V gene has CDR1 SNHLY and CDR2 FYNNEI. CDR3 DNA sequence: TGTGCCAGCACCCCGGGAGATACGCAGTATTTT. Protein: CASTPGDTQYF.

V usage is TRBV6-6 and J usage is TRBJ1-2, with 9 bases matching TRBD1. Germline V gene lookup returns CDR1 MNHNY and CDR2 SVGAGI (reference sequence). The CDR3 runs to 16 residues. The V segment lost 7 bases and the J segment 6 bases; nucleotides outside the gene matches: 15. The CDR3 sequence: CASTGIQAQGAHGYTF. CDR3 bases: TGTGCCAGCACCGGGATTCAAGCACAGGGGGCCCATGGCTACACCTTC.

This chain connects TRBV5-1 to TRBJ2-5; D is tentatively TRBD1 or TRBD2 (6 bases each). Trimming removed 0 bases at V and 4 bases at J, with 16 bases between. This CDR3 is 16 amino acids long. Germline-derived CDR1 and CDR2 are SGHRS and YFSETQ. The CDR3 is CASSLGASEGGETQYF. The CDR3 bases are TGCGCCAGCAGCTTGGGGGCAAGCGAGGGGGGAGAGACCCAGTACTTC.

The J gene is TRBJ2-1, the V gene TRBV5-1, with a possible D match to TRBD2 (5 bases). The germline V and J ends were trimmed by 1 base and 7 bases, with 15 bases remaining between them. Per the germline V gene, CDR1 is SGHRS and CDR2 is YFSETQ. CDR3 length: 15 amino acids. The CDR3 DNA sequence: TGCGCCAGCAGCTTGTCCGGGAAAGGCAGTAATGAGCAGTTCTTC. Translated, it gives CASSLSGKGSNEQFF.

V gene TRBV2 combines with J gene TRBJ1-5, with a weak D call TRBD1 (5 bases). The CDR3 covers 11 residues. The ends were cut back, 9 bases at V and 8 bases at J, with 11 bases in the middle. CDR1 and CDR2 (germline): SNHLY, FYNNEI. The CDR3 sequence: CASGGSKPQHF. The CDR3 DNA reads as TGTGCCAGTGGGGGTTCCAAGCCCCAGCATTTT.

The genes are TRBV30 and TRBJ2-3; weak D call: TRBD2 (5 bases). V was cut by 2 bases and J by 0 bases, with 12 bases left in between. Germline-derived CDR1 and CDR2 are GTSNPN and SVGIG (reference sequence). The CDR3 is made up of 15 amino acids. The CDR3 protein is CAWSKDAGSTDTQYF. The CDR3 DNA is TGTGCCTGGAGTAAAGACGCGGGTAGCACAGATACGCAGTATTTT.

This chain connects TRBV12-5 to TRBJ2-4; TRBD1 matches 7 bases. Trimming took 1 base from V and 0 from J; bases not matched to a gene: 12. Germline CDR1 is LGHNT and CDR2 is FRNRAP. This CDR3 has 19 amino acids. This CDR3 reads CASGLARDSRPLAKNIQYF. CDR3 sequence (DNA): TGTGCTAGTGGTTTGGCAAGGGACAGCCGACCCCTAGCCAAAAACATTCAGTACTTC.

CDR3 DNA: TGTGCCAGCAGGAGACTAGCGGGGGAGTACAATGAGCAGTTCTTC. Protein sequence: CASRRLAGEYNEQFF. The rearrangement joins TRBV5-4 to TRBJ2-1, with 12 bases identical to TRBD2. The J segment lost 4 bases and the V segment lost 5 bases, leaving 4 bases of the junction unmatched. Per the germline V gene, CDR1 is SGHNT and CDR2 is YYREEE (reference sequence). The CDR3 runs to 15 residues. Filled out from reference TRBV5-4 and TRBJ2-1, the complete variable domain reads ETGVTQSPTHLIKTRGQQVTLRCSSQSGHNTVSWYQQALGQGPQFIFQYYREEENGRGNFPPRFSGLQFPNYSSELNVNALELDDSALYLCASRRLAGEYNEQFFGPGTRLTVL.

This clonotype was observed once. The chain employs TRBV5-6 and TRBJ1-4; TRBD1 might be the D (6 bases). Germline V gives CDR1 SGHDT, CDR2 YYEEEE. The CDR3 loop spans 15 amino acids. Trimming stripped 4 bases from V and 3 bases from J, with 13 bases between. The CDR3 DNA follows: TGTGCCAGCAGCAGATACAGGGACCCTAATGAAAAACTGTTTTTT. Its protein product is CASSRYRDPNEKLFF.

This clonotype was observed once. The chain combines TRBV3-1 with TRBJ2-5; D possibly corresponds to TRBD2 (7 bases). Trimming removed 4 bases at V and 5 bases at J, with 20 bases between. This CDR3 is built from 16 residues. Looked up from germline, CDR1 is LGHDT and CDR2 is YNNKEL (reference sequence). CDR3 protein: CASSPSLAVGGETQYF. Written as DNA, the CDR3 is TGTGCCAGCAGCCCAAGCCTAGCGGTTGGGGGCGAGACCCAGTACTTC.

The rearrangement joins TRBV5-1 to TRBJ1-5; 7 bases are a match to TRBD1. Germline-derived CDR1 and CDR2 are SGHRS and YFSETQ. This CDR3 is 15 amino acids long. The V segment lost 3 bases and the J segment 1 base; nucleotides outside the gene matches: 4. This CDR3 reads CASSSTGLSNQPQHF. The CDR3 DNA follows: TGCGCCAGCAGCTCGACAGGGTTGAGCAATCAGCCCCAGCATTTT.

This clonotype is a singleton in its sample. The chain carries TRBV6-4 and TRBJ1-1; the D is unclear. Between the trimmed V and J ends, which lost 5 bases and 1 base, there was a span of 11 bases. Germline V lookup: CDR1 MRHNA, CDR2 SNTAGT. This CDR3 is built from 14 residues. CDR3 sequence (DNA): TGTGCCAGCAGTCCTTTCGGGGAGAACACTGAAGCTTTCTTT. Translation: CASSPFGENTEAFF.

The chain joins TRBV7-2 to TRBJ2-7, with D possibly TRBD1 on 5 matching bases. This CDR3 is built from 14 residues. V was shortened by 4 bases and J by 0 bases, with 10 bases between the two germline ends. Germline-derived CDR1 and CDR2 are SGHTA and FQGNSA. In nucleotides, the CDR3 is TGTGCCAGCAGCTCAAACAGGAGCTCCTACGAGCAGTACGTC. Protein product: CASSSNRSSYEQYV.

A single count supports this clonotype. The CDR3 reads CASRPTGKNTEAFF. As DNA, the CDR3 is TGTGCCAGCAGACCAACGGGGAAGAACACTGAAGCTTTCTTT. This rearrangement joins TRBV3-1 to TRBJ1-1; D remains unclear. The CDR3 loop spans 14 amino acids. Germline values: CDR1 LGHDT, CDR2 YNNKEL (reference sequence). V was pared by 6 bases and J by 1 base, with 12 bases between.

This chain uses TRBV5-6 with TRBJ2-2, with 7 positions matching TRBD2. The CDR3 runs to 16 residues. Per germline, CDR1 SGHDT and CDR2 YYEEEE. The J segment lost 5 bases and the V segment lost 1 base, leaving 8 bases of the junction unmatched. The CDR3 is CASSLYEGGFTGELFF. The CDR3, as DNA: TGTGCCAGCAGCTTGTACGAGGGAGGGTTTACCGGGGAGCTGTTTTTT.

The chain combines TRBV7-9 with TRBJ1-1, with D maybe TRBD1 (6 bases). Germline assignment: CDR1 SEHNR and CDR2 FQNEAQ (reference sequence). The CDR3 is 17 residues long. The V gene lost 1 base and the J gene lost 0 bases, with 15 bases spanning the gap. The CDR3 bases are TGTGCCAGCAGCTTAGAGGGGGGGTTTCGCGTGAACACTGAAGCTTTCTTT. Translating gives CASSLEGGFRVNTEAFF.

This rearrangement joins TRBV3-1 to TRBJ2-2; possible D gene TRBD2, 5 bases. CDR1 is LGHDT, CDR2 YNNKEL, per germline (reference sequence). With 5 bases removed from V and 5 bases from J, the gap between germline ends came to 18 bases. The CDR3 consists of 16 residues. CDR3 in DNA: TGTGCCAGCAGCTCACCCCCGGGGTTTGGGACCGGGGAGCTGTTTTTT. It translates to CASSSPPGFGTGELFF.

The chain employs TRBV19 and TRBJ1-2, with 10 bases lining up with TRBD1. With 10 bases clipped from V and 8 bases from J, the junction kept 10 bases outside the gene matches. Per germline, CDR1 LNHDA and CDR2 SQIVND (reference sequence). The length of the CDR3 is 13 residues. The CDR3 region has the DNA TGTGCCACCGCGTCCCGGGACAGGGGCGGCTACACCTTC. Encoded protein: CATASRDRGGYTF.

This chain joins TRBV29-1 and TRBJ2-1; 8 nucleotides agree with TRBD2. The junction had 6 bases not matched to a gene; V was cut back by 5 bases and J by 0 bases. The CDR3 has 15 residues. CDR1 and CDR2 (germline): SQVTM, ANQGSEA. CDR3 protein: CSVLGGGSSYNEQFF. The CDR3 DNA follows: TGCAGCGTTCTCGGCGGGGGGAGCTCCTACAATGAGCAGTTCTTC.

The chain is built from TRBV3-1 and TRBJ1-1; a weak D match, TRBD1 (5 bases). CDR1 is LGHDT and CDR2 is YNNKEL in the germline V gene (reference sequence). The CDR3 extends over 15 amino acids. Trimming removed 1 base from V and 4 bases from J, with 13 bases in between. The CDR3 here is CASSQGGEGRTEAFF. The CDR3 DNA is TGTGCCAGCAGCCAAGGGGGGGAGGGCCGCACTGAAGCTTTCTTT.

The V call is TRBV6-2 or TRBV6-3, the J call TRBJ2-2; perhaps D is TRBD1 or TRBD2 (5 bases each). This CDR3 spans 14 amino acids. V lost 0 bases and J lost 3, with 5 bases in between. CDR1 is MNHEY, CDR2 SVGEGT, per germline. CDR3 loop: CASSYSGDTGELFF. In nucleotides, the CDR3 is TGTGCCAGCAGTTACTCGGGGGACACCGGGGAGCTGTTTTTT.

The V call is TRBV29-1, the J call TRBJ1-1, with 9 nucleotides matching TRBD1. With V trimmed by 5 bases and J by 4 bases, 11 bases remained unmatched. Germline values: CDR1 SQVTM, CDR2 ANQGSEA. This CDR3 contains 15 residues. CDR3 region: CSVPTQGARITEAFF. CDR3 bases: TGCAGCGTTCCTACACAGGGGGCACGGATCACTGAAGCTTTCTTT.

This clonotype was seen once. The J gene is TRBJ1-3, the V gene TRBV2; D uncertain. Looked up from germline, CDR1 is SNHLY and CDR2 is FYNNEI. There are 12 residues in the CDR3. The V gene lost 6 bases and the J gene lost 4 bases, with 7 bases spanning the gap. CDR3 sequence reads: CASRQAGNTIYF. CDR3 in DNA: TGTGCCAGCAGACAAGCAGGAAACACCATATATTTT.

This clonotype occurred a few times. The chain employs TRBV29-1 and TRBJ2-7; D might be TRBD1 (6 bases). CDR1 SQVTM and CDR2 ANQGSEA come from the germline V gene. The CDR3 is made up of 11 amino acids. Trimming removed 7 bases from V and 1 base from J, with 8 bases in between. CDR3 amino acids: CSAGTSYEQYV. Written as DNA, the CDR3 is TGCAGCGCAGGGACATCCTACGAGCAGTACGTC.

V gene TRBV6-1 combines with J gene TRBJ2-7, with D possibly TRBD1 on 5 matching bases. Trimming took 5 bases from V and 1 from J, leaving 27 bases between them. The CDR3 runs to 19 residues. CDR1 MNHNS and CDR2 SASEGT come from the germline V gene. CDR3 coding DNA: TGTGCCAGCAGTCGCTCCCAGTATGGTCAGGGAATCGGGTCCTACGAGCAGTACTTC. This gives the protein CASSRSQYGQGIGSYEQYF.

The chain is built from TRBV5-4 and TRBJ1-1; D gene ambiguous. Germline assignment: CDR1 SGHNT and CDR2 YYREEE (reference sequence). The germline V and J ends were trimmed by 9 bases and 1 base, with 10 bases remaining between them. The CDR3 is 12 amino acids. CDR3 coding DNA: TGTGCCACCAGAAAACAGAACACTGAAGCTTTCTTT. Its protein product is CATRKQNTEAFF.

The chain is built from TRBV19 and TRBJ2-2; no reliable D call. Germline-derived CDR1 and CDR2 are LNHDA and SQIVND (reference sequence). The ends were cut back, 2 bases at V and 6 bases at J, with 4 bases in the middle. The CDR3 is 12 residues long. Here the CDR3 reads CASSIRSGELFF. In DNA form, the CDR3 reads TGTGCCAGTAGTATACGGTCCGGGGAGCTGTTTTTT. The full variable domain, with the rest looked up from reference TRBV19 and TRBJ2-2, is DGGITQSPKYLFRKEGQNVTLSCEQNLNHDAMYWYRQDPGQGLRLIYYSQIVNDFQKGDIAEGYSVSREKKESFPLTVTSAQKNPTAFYLCASSIRSGELFFGEGSRLTVL.

J is TRBJ1-1 and V is TRBV4-1; a possible D gene is TRBD1 (6 bases). Germline CDR1 reads MGHRA; CDR2 reads YSYEKL. V was clipped by 1 base and J by 4 bases, with 16 bases between them. The CDR3 runs to 16 residues. CDR3 sequence: CASSQGRFAGATEAFF. The CDR3 DNA reads TGCGCCAGCAGCCAAGGCCGGTTCGCAGGGGCCACTGAAGCTTTCTTT.

The J gene is TRBJ1-1, the V gene TRBV5-1, with D unclear. The germline gives CDR1 SGHRS, CDR2 YFSETQ. This CDR3 is 15 amino acids long. Trimming shortened V by 0 bases and J by 1 base, and 10 bases separated the two germline ends. CDR3 coding DNA: TGCGCCAGCAGCTTGGATGGGCAGTCGAACACTGAAGCTTTCTTT. It codes for CASSLDGQSNTEAFF.